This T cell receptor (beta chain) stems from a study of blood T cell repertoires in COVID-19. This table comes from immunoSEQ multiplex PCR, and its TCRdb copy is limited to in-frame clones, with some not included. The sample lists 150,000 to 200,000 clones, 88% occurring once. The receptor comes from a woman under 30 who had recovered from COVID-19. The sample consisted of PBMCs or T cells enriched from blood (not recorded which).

The CDR3 protein is CASREQGAVGYNEQFF. The CDR3 nucleotides read TGTGCCAGCAGGGAACAGGGGGCGGTTGGTTACAATGAGCAGTTCTTC. The chain has TRBV6-1 and TRBJ2-1; 9 positions agree with TRBD1. Germline V gene sequence: CDR1 MNHNS, CDR2 SASEGT. The CDR3 is made up of 16 amino acids. Trimming removed 6 bases from V and 4 bases from J; junction bases left unmatched: 10.